This passage covers 2 T cell receptor beta chains from one sample sequenced in a study of T cell responses to AZD1222 COVID-19 vaccine. Generated by immunoSEQ multiplex PCR, the TCRdb table keeps only in-frame clones and is missing some. The sample yields 110,000 to 150,000 clones, over 85% seen once. Sequences were derived from peripheral blood, sampled on day 0 of AZD1222 vaccination. Every receptor here comes from an adult in good health.

The chain recombines TRBV7-9 with TRBJ2-2; D remains unclear. Trimming removed 1 base from V and 6 bases from J, with 21 bases in between. Germline assignment: CDR1 SEHNR and CDR2 FQNEAQ (reference sequence). The CDR3 totals 18 residues. Here the CDR3 DNA reads TGTGCCAGCAGCTTAGGGGGTTTGACCACAACCAAACCCGGGGAGCTGTTTTTT. This encodes CASSLGGLTTTKPGELFF. Full variable domain (outside the CDR3, taken from reference TRBV7-9 and TRBJ2-2): DTGVSQNPRHKITKRGQNVTFRCDPISEHNRLYWYRQTLGQGPEFLTYFQNEAQLEKSRLLSDRFSAERPKGSFSTLEIQRTEQGDSAMYLCASSLGGLTTTKPGELFFGEGSRLTVL.

V and J are TRBV27 and TRBJ2-3; 8 bases line up with TRBD1. The CDR3 consists of 15 residues. Trimming cost V 4 bases and J 4 bases; bases outside gene matches: 7. Germline values: CDR1 MNHEY, CDR2 SMNVEV (reference sequence). The CDR3 region is CASSSWTGLSDTQYF. CDR3 DNA sequence: TGTGCCAGCAGTTCGTGGACAGGGCTATCAGATACGCAGTATTTT.